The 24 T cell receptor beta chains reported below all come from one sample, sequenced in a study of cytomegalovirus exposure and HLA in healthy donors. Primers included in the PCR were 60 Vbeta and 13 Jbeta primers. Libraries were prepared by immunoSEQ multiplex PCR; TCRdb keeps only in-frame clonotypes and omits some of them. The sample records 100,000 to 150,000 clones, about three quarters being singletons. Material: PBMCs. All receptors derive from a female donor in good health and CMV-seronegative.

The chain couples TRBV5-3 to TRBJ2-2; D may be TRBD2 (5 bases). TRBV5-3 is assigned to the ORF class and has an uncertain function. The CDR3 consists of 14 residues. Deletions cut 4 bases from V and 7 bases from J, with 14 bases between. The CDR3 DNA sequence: TGTGCCAGAAGCCTCGGGGATGGGGACGGGGAGCTGTTTTTT. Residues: CARSLGDGDGELFF.

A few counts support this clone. The CDR3 nucleotides are TGTGCCAGCAGCCGAGAACAGGGATTGCAGTTCTTC. Translation gives CASSREQGLQFF. This chain joins TRBV7-9 and TRBJ2-1; D may be TRBD1 (6 bases). The germline gives CDR1 SEHNR, CDR2 FQNEAQ (reference sequence). V lost 5 bases and J lost 12, with 14 bases in between. This CDR3 is built from 12 residues.

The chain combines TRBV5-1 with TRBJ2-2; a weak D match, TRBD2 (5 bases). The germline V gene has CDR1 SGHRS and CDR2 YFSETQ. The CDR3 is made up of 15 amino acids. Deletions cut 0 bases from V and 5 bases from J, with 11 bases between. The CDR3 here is CASSLVGGETGELFF. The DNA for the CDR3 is TGCGCCAGCAGCTTGGTTGGAGGAGAGACCGGGGAGCTGTTTTTT.

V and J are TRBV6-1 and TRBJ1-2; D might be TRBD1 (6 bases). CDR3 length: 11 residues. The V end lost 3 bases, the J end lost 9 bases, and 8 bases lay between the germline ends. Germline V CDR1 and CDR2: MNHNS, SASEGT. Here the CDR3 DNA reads TGTGCCAGCAGTGACAGGGGTCGCTACACCTTC. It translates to CASSDRGRYTF.

The CDR3 is CASTTLTVNEKLFF. For the CDR3, the DNA is TGTGCCAGCACCACATTGACAGTGAATGAAAAACTGTTTTTT. The chain recombines TRBV2 with TRBJ1-4; D might be TRBD1 (5 bases). V was trimmed by 7 bases and J by 5 bases, leaving 14 bases between them. CDR3 length equals 14 residues. CDR1 and CDR2 (germline): SNHLY, FYNNEI.

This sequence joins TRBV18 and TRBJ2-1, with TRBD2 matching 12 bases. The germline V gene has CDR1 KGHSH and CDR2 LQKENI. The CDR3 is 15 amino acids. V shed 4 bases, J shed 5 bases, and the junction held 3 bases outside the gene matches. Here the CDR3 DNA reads TGTGCCAGCTCACAACGGACTAGCGGGAACAATGAGCAGTTCTTC. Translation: CASSQRTSGNNEQFF.

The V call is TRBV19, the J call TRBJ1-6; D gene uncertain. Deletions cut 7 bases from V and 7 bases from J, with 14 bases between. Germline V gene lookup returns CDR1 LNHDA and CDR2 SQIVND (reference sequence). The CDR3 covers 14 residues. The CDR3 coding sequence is TGTGCCAGTAAACTGAGGAGCCCCAATTCACCCCTCCACTTT. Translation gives CASKLRSPNSPLHF.

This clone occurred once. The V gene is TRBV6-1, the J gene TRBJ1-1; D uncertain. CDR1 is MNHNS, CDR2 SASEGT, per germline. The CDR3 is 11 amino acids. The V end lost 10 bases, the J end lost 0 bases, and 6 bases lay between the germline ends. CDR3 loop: CAISLNTEAFF. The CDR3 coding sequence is TGTGCCATCTCTTTGAACACTGAAGCTTTCTTT.

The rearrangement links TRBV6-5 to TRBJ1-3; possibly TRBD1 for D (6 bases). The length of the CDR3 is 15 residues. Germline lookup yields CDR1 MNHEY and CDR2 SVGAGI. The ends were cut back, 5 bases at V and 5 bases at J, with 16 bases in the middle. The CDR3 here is CASSPLWGTRNTIYF. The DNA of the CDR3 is TGTGCCAGCAGTCCCTTGTGGGGGACAAGAAACACCATATATTTT.

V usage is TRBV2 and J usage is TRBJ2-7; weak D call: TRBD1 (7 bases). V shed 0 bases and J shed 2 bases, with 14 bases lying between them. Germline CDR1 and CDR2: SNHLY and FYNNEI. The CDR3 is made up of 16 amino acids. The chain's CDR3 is CASSEALQGGTYEQYF. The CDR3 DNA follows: TGTGCCAGCAGTGAAGCGCTCCAGGGGGGCACCTACGAGCAGTACTTC.

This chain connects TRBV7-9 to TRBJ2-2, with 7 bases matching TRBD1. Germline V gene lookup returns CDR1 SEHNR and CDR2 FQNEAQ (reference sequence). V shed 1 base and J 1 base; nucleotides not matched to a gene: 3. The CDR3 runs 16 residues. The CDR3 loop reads CASSLGDSGNTGELFF. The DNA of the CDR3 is TGTGCCAGCAGCTTAGGGGACAGCGGGAACACCGGGGAGCTGTTTTTT.

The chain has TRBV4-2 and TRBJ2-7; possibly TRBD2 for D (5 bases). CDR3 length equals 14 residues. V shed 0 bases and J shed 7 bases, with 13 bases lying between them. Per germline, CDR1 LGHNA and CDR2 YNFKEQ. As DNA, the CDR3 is TGTGCCAGCAGCCAAGATCGGGGTTCGAGGGAGCAGTACTTC. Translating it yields CASSQDRGSREQYF.

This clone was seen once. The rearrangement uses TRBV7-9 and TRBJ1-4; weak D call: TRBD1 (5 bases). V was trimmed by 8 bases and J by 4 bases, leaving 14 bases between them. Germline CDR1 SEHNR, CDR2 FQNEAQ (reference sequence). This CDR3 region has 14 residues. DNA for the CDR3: TGTGCCAGCCGGAGGGGACGGAATAATGAAAAACTGTTTTTT. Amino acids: CASRRGRNNEKLFF.

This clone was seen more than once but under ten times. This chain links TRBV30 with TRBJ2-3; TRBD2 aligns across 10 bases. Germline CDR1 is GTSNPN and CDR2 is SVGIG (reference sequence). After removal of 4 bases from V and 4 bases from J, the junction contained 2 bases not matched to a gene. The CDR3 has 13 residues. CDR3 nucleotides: TGTGCCTGGAAGCGGGGGGGCCCAGATACGCAGTATTTT. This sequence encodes CAWKRGGPDTQYF.

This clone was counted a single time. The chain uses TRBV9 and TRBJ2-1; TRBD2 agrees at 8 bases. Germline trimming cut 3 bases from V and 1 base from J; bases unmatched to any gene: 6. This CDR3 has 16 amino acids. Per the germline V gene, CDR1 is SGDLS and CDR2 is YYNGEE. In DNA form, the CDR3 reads TGTGCCAGCAGCGCGTTTCGGGGGGGGTCCTACAATGAGCAGTTCTTC. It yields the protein CASSAFRGGSYNEQFF.

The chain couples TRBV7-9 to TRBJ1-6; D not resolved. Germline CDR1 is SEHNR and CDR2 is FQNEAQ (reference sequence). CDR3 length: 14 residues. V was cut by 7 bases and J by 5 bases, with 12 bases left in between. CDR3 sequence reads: CASTPEADNSPLHF. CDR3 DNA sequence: TGTGCCAGCACCCCGGAGGCAGATAATTCACCCCTCCACTTT.

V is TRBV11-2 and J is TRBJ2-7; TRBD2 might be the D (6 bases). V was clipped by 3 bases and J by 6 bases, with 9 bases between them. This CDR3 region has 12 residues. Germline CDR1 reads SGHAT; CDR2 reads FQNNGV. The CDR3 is CASSLGGPEQYF. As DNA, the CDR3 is TGTGCCAGCAGCTTGGGGGGACCCGAGCAGTACTTC.

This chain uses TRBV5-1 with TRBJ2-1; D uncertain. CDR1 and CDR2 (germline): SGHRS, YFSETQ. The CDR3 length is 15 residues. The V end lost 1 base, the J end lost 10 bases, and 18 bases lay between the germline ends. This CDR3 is CASSLLAGETLEQFF. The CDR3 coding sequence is TGCGCCAGCAGCTTGTTGGCAGGCGAGACATTGGAGCAGTTCTTC. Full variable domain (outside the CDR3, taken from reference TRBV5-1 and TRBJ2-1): KAGVTQTPRYLIKTRGQQVTLSCSPISGHRSVSWYQQTPGQGLQFLFEYFSETQRNKGNFPGRFSGRQFSNSRSEMNVSTLELGDSALYLCASSLLAGETLEQFFGPGTRLTVL.

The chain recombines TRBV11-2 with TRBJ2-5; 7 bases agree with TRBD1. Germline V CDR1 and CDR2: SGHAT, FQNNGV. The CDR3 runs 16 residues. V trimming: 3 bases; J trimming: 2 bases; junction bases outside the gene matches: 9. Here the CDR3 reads CASSFRQGNRQETQYF. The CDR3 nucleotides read TGTGCCAGCAGCTTTCGACAGGGCAATAGGCAAGAGACCCAGTACTTC.

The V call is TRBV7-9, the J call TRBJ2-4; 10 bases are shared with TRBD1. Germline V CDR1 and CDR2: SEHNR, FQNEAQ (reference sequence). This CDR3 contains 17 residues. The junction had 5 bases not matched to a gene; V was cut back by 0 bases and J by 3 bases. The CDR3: CASSLAFRTGGKNIQYF. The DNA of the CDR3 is TGTGCCAGCAGCTTAGCCTTTCGGACAGGGGGCAAAAACATTCAGTACTTC.

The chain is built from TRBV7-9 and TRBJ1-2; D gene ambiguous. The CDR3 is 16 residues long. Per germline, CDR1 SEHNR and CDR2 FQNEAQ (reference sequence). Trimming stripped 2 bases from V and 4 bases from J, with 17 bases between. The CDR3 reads CASSLNVHGSGYGYTF. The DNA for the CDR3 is TGTGCCAGCAGCTTAAACGTTCATGGTTCCGGCTATGGCTACACCTTC. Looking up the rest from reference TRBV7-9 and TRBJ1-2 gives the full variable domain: DTGVSQNPRHKITKRGQNVTFRCDPISEHNRLYWYRQTLGQGPEFLTYFQNEAQLEKSRLLSDRFSAERPKGSFSTLEIQRTEQGDSAMYLCASSLNVHGSGYGYTFGSGTRLTVV.

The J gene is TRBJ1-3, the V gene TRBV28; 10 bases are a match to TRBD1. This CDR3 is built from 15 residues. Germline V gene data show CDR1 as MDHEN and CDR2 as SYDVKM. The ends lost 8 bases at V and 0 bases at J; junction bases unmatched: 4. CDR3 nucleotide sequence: TGTGCCAGCGGCTGGACAGGGGGCTCTGGAAACACCATATATTTT. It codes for CASGWTGGSGNTIYF. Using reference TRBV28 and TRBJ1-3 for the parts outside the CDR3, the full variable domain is DVKVTQSSRYLVKRTGEKVFLECVQDMDHENMFWYRQDPGLGLRLIYFSYDVKMKEKGDIPEGYSVSREKKERFSLILESASTNQTSMYLCASGWTGGSGNTIYFGEGSWLTVV.

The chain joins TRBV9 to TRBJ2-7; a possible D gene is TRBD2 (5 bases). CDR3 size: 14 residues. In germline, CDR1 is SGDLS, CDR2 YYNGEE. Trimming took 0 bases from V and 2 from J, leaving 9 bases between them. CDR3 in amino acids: CASSVELGAYEQYF. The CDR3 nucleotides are TGTGCCAGCAGCGTAGAGCTGGGAGCCTACGAGCAGTACTTC.

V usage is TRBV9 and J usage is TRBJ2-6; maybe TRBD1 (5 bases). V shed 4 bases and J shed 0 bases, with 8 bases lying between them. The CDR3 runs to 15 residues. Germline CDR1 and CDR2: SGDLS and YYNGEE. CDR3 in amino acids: CASSIQGSGANVLTF. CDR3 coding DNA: TGTGCCAGCAGCATCCAGGGCTCTGGGGCCAACGTCCTGACTTTC. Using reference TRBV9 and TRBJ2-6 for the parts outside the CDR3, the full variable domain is DSGVTQTPKHLITATGQRVTLRCSPRSGDLSVYWYQQSLDQGLQFLIQYYNGEERAKGNILERFSAQQFPDLHSELNLSSLELGDSALYFCASSIQGSGANVLTFGAGSRLTVL.